The 32 T cell receptor beta chains presented below share a single source sample, sequenced in a study of early T cells in non-severe SARS-CoV-2 infection (dated by TCRdb to 2020 to 2022). Preparation of the library involved 5' RACE. The listed sequencing device is NextSeq 500. Using fastp at Q25 and MiXCR, TCRdb reprocessed the public reads and kept productive beta chains. For every CDR3 protein sequence, its rows merge into one entry that carries the most common genes and DNA. The sample profile shows approximately 58,000 distinct CDR3 sequences; under 14% of them were found once. Roughly 10% of the sample is taken by the ten largest. Material: whole blood. The source of these receptors is an adult who was a healthcare worker with PCR-confirmed SARS-CoV-2 infection or an uninfected control (not recorded which).

The rearrangement links TRBV5-5 to TRBJ1-6; D is uncertain. Deletions cut 5 bases from V and 8 bases from J, with 17 bases between. This CDR3 contains 15 residues. Germline values: CDR1 SGHKS, CDR2 YYEKEE (reference sequence). CDR3 region: CASRFKGLPDSPLHF. For the CDR3, the DNA is TGTGCCAGCAGGTTTAAGGGCCTACCGGATTCACCCCTCCACTTT.

This clonotype has ten or more counts. V is TRBV7-6 and J is TRBJ2-3; D may be TRBD1 (6 bases). The germline V gene encodes CDR1 SGHVS and CDR2 FNYEAQ. The CDR3 is 13 amino acids. The germline V and J ends were trimmed by 5 bases and 2 bases, with 8 bases remaining between them. The CDR3 here is CASSGQHTDTQYF. DNA for the CDR3: TGTGCCAGCAGCGGACAGCACACAGATACGCAGTATTTT.

This clonotype showed up many times. This chain connects TRBV5-1 to TRBJ2-2, with TRBD2 identical over 10 bases. The germline gives CDR1 SGHRS, CDR2 YFSETQ. The length of the CDR3 is 17 residues. V was pared by 0 bases and J by 2 bases, with 4 bases of the junction left unmatched. CDR3 DNA: TGCGCCAGCAGCTTGGGGACTAGCGGAGCAAACACCGGGGAGCTGTTTTTT. This codes for CASSLGTSGANTGELFF.

In its sample, this clonotype was seen many times. This chain links TRBV4-1 with TRBJ1-1; D ambiguous. Germline CDR1 is MGHRA and CDR2 is YSYEKL. V shed 0 bases and J shed 7 bases, with 9 bases lying between them. CDR3 length: 13 amino acids. CDR3 sequence reads: CASSQDPTVEAFF. The CDR3 region has the DNA TGCGCCAGCAGCCAAGATCCAACGGTTGAAGCTTTCTTT.

This clonotype occurred a few times. V is TRBV2 and J is TRBJ2-4; D is unresolved. CDR1 and CDR2 (germline): SNHLY, FYNNEI. The CDR3 consists of 14 residues. The germline V and J ends were trimmed by 6 bases and 9 bases, with 18 bases remaining between them. This CDR3 is CASSFDGPQGIQYF. The CDR3 nucleotides are TGTGCCAGCAGCTTTGACGGGCCCCAAGGCATTCAGTACTTC.

This clonotype was observed a few times. V is TRBV28 and J is TRBJ1-2; 7 nucleotides line up with TRBD1. Per the germline V gene, CDR1 is MDHEN and CDR2 is SYDVKM. V lost 6 bases to trimming and J lost 6 bases; unmatched junction nucleotides: 19. This CDR3 is 17 amino acids long. The chain's CDR3 is CASRDLTGARASDGYTF. CDR3 sequence (DNA): TGTGCCAGCAGGGATCTTACAGGGGCGAGGGCATCGGATGGCTACACCTTC.

The chain couples TRBV29-1 to TRBJ2-7, with TRBD2 identical over 8 bases. V was pared by 6 bases and J by 7 bases, with 8 bases of the junction left unmatched. In germline, CDR1 is SQVTM, CDR2 ANQGSEA. This CDR3 contains 12 residues. The CDR3 loop reads CSVLGLGGEQYF. The CDR3 nucleotides are TGCAGCGTCCTGGGACTAGGAGGGGAGCAGTACTTC.

This clonotype has just a few counts. This rearrangement joins TRBV3-1 to TRBJ1-6; no definite D call. V lost 1 base and J lost 7, with 5 bases in between. The CDR3 has 13 amino acids. CDR1 is LGHDT and CDR2 is YNNKEL in the germline V gene (reference sequence). CDR3 residues: CASSQGRNSPLHF. Written as DNA, the CDR3 is TGTGCCAGCAGCCAAGGACGGAATTCACCCCTCCACTTT.

This clonotype occurred many times. This chain joins TRBV5-1 and TRBJ2-2; TRBD1 matches at 7 bases. J was trimmed by 0 bases and V by 2 bases; bases with no gene match: 1. CDR3 length: 15 amino acids. Per germline, CDR1 SGHRS and CDR2 YFSETQ. Here the CDR3 DNA reads TGCGCCAGCAGCTTTGGGACAGCGAACACCGGGGAGCTGTTTTTT. Translated: CASSFGTANTGELFF.

Many counts were recorded for this clonotype. The J gene is TRBJ1-5, the V gene TRBV16; TRBD1 matches at 10 bases. CDR3 length equals 15 residues. Germline V gene sequence: CDR1 KGHSY, CDR2 FQNENV. The V gene end was trimmed by 0 bases and the J gene end by 5 bases; junction bases not matched to a gene: 1. CDR3 bases: TGTGCCAGCAGCCAATCGGGACAGGGGTATCAGCCCCAGCATTTT. This translates into CASSQSGQGYQPQHF. The full variable domain, rest sourced from reference TRBV16 and TRBJ1-5, is GEEVAQTPKHLVRGEGQKAKLYCAPIKGHSYVFWYQQVLKNEFKFLISFQNENVFDETGMPKERFSAKCLPNSPCSLEIQATKLEDSAVYFCASSQSGQGYQPQHFGDGTRLSIL.

This clonotype appeared many times. The rearrangement joins TRBV7-9 to TRBJ2-3; 7 bases agree with TRBD1. The germline gives CDR1 SEHNR, CDR2 FQNEAQ (reference sequence). The CDR3 loop spans 14 amino acids. J was trimmed by 8 bases and V by 5 bases; bases with no gene match: 10. The CDR3 spells CASSHLRTGPTQYF. The CDR3 DNA reads as TGTGCCAGCAGCCACCTCCGGACAGGTCCTACGCAGTATTTT. Full variable domain (outside the CDR3, taken from reference TRBV7-9 and TRBJ2-3): DTGVSQNPRHKITKRGQNVTFRCDPISEHNRLYWYRQTLGQGPEFLTYFQNEAQLEKSRLLSDRFSAERPKGSFSTLEIQRTEQGDSAMYLCASSHLRTGPTQYFGPGTRLTVL.

This clonotype has only a few counts. The chain employs TRBV19 and TRBJ1-2; maybe TRBD1 (6 bases). From germline, CDR1 is LNHDA and CDR2 SQIVND (reference sequence). The CDR3 spans 15 residues. The V and J ends lost 1 base and 4 bases respectively, with 13 bases between them. The CDR3 protein is CASSIGTVNFYGYTF. The CDR3 bases are TGTGCCAGTAGTATAGGGACAGTAAACTTCTATGGCTACACCTTC.

This clonotype was found a few times. The chain employs TRBV10-2 and TRBJ2-4; 7 bases map to TRBD1. CDR1 and CDR2 (germline): WSHSY, SAAADI. The CDR3 totals 14 residues. V was pared by 7 bases and J by 2 bases, with 5 bases of the junction left unmatched. CDR3 DNA: TGCGCCAGCACTCCGACAGGGACCAAAAACATTCAGTACTTC. Translation gives CASTPTGTKNIQYF.

The chain links TRBV10-3 to TRBJ1-3, with 8 bases matching TRBD1. The CDR3 is 15 amino acids. V was clipped by 9 bases and J by 0 bases; unmatched bases: 7. Germline CDR1 and CDR2: ENHRY and SYGVKD. CDR3 bases: TGTGCCATTTACCCGGGACAGGTCTCTGGAAACACCATATATTTT. Translated: CAIYPGQVSGNTIYF.

This clonotype was found many times. This chain joins TRBV24-1 and TRBJ2-2, with D tentatively TRBD2 (5 bases). The germline gives CDR1 KGHDR, CDR2 SFDVKD. Deletions cut 6 bases from V and 2 bases from J, with 9 bases between. CDR3 length equals 14 residues. CDR3 protein: CATSSSGNTGELFF. The CDR3 nucleotides read TGTGCCACCAGTTCAAGCGGAAACACCGGGGAGCTGTTTTTT.

The CDR3 sequence is CAIRGDGYSNQPQHF. The CDR3 coding sequence is TGTGCCATCAGGGGGGACGGTTATAGCAATCAGCCCCAGCATTTT. The chain links TRBV10-3 to TRBJ1-5, with D perhaps matching TRBD1 (5 bases). The ends were cut back, 6 bases at V and 0 bases at J, with 12 bases in the middle. Looked up from germline, CDR1 is ENHRY and CDR2 is SYGVKD. This CDR3 comprises 15 residues.

The chain combines TRBV6-2 or TRBV6-3 with TRBJ1-4; the match to TRBD1 covers 7 bases. The CDR3 loop spans 15 amino acids. V shed 4 bases, J shed 6 bases, and the junction held 8 bases outside the gene matches. CDR1 and CDR2 (germline): MNHEY, SVGEGT. CDR3 region: CASSSGQVGYEKLFF. CDR3 nucleotides: TGTGCCAGCAGTTCCGGACAGGTTGGTTATGAAAAACTGTTTTTT.

This clonotype was recorded at least ten times. The chain employs TRBV10-1 and TRBJ2-2; 10 positions match TRBD1. The length of the CDR3 is 14 residues. Germline V gives CDR1 WNHNN, CDR2 SYGVQD (reference sequence). The ends lost 4 bases at V and 5 bases at J; junction bases unmatched: 1. CDR3 in DNA: TGCGCCAGCAGTGGGACAGGGGGTACCGGGGAGCTGTTTTTT. Translation gives CASSGTGGTGELFF.

The genes are TRBV12-3 or TRBV12-4 and TRBJ2-3, with a possible D match to TRBD1 (5 bases). V was cut by 6 bases and J by 9 bases, with 10 bases left in between. This CDR3 comprises 11 residues. CDR3 in amino acids: CASSPQGTQYF. CDR3 DNA: TGTGCCAGCAGCCCCCAGGGAACGCAGTATTTT.

The chain is built from TRBV12-3 or TRBV12-4 and TRBJ2-7; TRBD1 matches at 9 bases. The V gene end was trimmed by 5 bases and the J gene end by 2 bases; junction bases not matched to a gene: 7. The CDR3 has 15 amino acids. CDR3 residues: CASSTPGTGTYEQYF. The CDR3 DNA reads TGTGCCAGCAGTACGCCCGGGACAGGGACCTACGAGCAGTACTTC.

In this sample, this clonotype turned up many times. The CDR3 coding sequence is TGTGCCAGCAGCTTGGACGGGGGGCGAAGCAATCAGCCCCAGCATTTT. It translates to CASSLDGGRSNQPQHF. The chain employs TRBV5-6 and TRBJ1-5; TRBD1 is a possible D gene (6 bases). The germline V gene encodes CDR1 SGHDT and CDR2 YYEEEE. Trimming stripped 0 bases from V and 1 base from J, with 11 bases between. The CDR3 totals 16 residues.

This clonotype was detected many times. CDR3: CASSPQGRLRFF. In nucleotides, the CDR3 is TGTGCCAGCAGCCCCCAAGGCCGGTTAAGGTTCTTC. The gene calls are TRBV7-9 and TRBJ2-1; D is undetermined. The CDR3 is made up of 12 amino acids. The germline V and J ends were trimmed by 5 bases and 15 bases, with 17 bases remaining between them. Germline V gene data show CDR1 as SEHNR and CDR2 as FQNEAQ (reference sequence).

This sequence joins TRBV6-5 and TRBJ2-5; D remains ambiguous. Germline V lookup: CDR1 MNHEY, CDR2 SVGAGI. Trimming removed 2 bases at V and 2 bases at J, with 15 bases between. This CDR3 contains 16 residues. The DNA of the CDR3 is TGTGCCAGCAGTTACAGCCTAACGGGCTTTCAAGAGACCCAGTACTTC. It is translated as CASSYSLTGFQETQYF.

There are a few counts of this clonotype. The chain links TRBV29-1 to TRBJ2-1; D unclear. V lost 7 bases, J lost 8 bases, and 12 bases lay in between. Germline CDR1 reads SQVTM; CDR2 reads ANQGSEA. This CDR3 has 11 residues. In DNA form, the CDR3 reads TGCAGCGCCCTGACTGGGGATGAGCAGTTCTTC. Translation gives CSALTGDEQFF.

The DNA of the CDR3 is TGCAGCGCTCGAGGGGCAGGGATCACTGAAGCTTTCTTT. Amino acid sequence: CSARGAGITEAFF. The chain combines TRBV29-1 with TRBJ1-1, with D possibly being TRBD1 (5 bases). Germline CDR1 and CDR2: SQVTM and ANQGSEA. This CDR3 region has 13 residues. Between the trimmed V and J ends, which lost 7 bases and 4 bases, there was a span of 16 bases.

This chain's CDR3 is CASSAGTGKASYEQYF. The CDR3 DNA follows: TGCGCCAGCAGTGCTGGGACAGGGAAAGCCTCCTACGAGCAGTACTTC. The chain uses TRBV10-1 and TRBJ2-7, with 9 bases aligning to TRBD1. The germline V gene encodes CDR1 WNHNN and CDR2 SYGVQD (reference sequence). The trim removed 4 bases at V and 0 bases at J, leaving 7 bases unmatched. The CDR3 length is 16 residues.

The rearrangement uses TRBV7-2 and TRBJ2-2; 11 positions match TRBD2. The germline CDR1 and CDR2 sequences are SGHTA and FQGNSA. V gave up 4 bases and J gave up 1 base; unmatched junction bases: 2. The CDR3 totals 16 residues. CDR3 region: CASSSSGRMNTGELFF. The CDR3 DNA reads as TGTGCCAGCAGCTCTAGCGGGAGGATGAACACCGGGGAGCTGTTTTTT.

This sequence joins TRBV19 and TRBJ1-5; no definite D call. Per the germline V gene, CDR1 is LNHDA and CDR2 is SQIVND (reference sequence). This CDR3 spans 19 amino acids. Deletions cut 0 bases from V and 7 bases from J, with 25 bases between. The CDR3 region has the DNA TGTGCCAGTAGTATAGAAGCAGCGGCCAGCGGGTCCGTCCTCCAGCCCCAGCATTTT. Translated, it gives CASSIEAAASGSVLQPQHF.

The genes are TRBV10-1 and TRBJ2-2, with D possibly matching TRBD1 (6 bases). Germline CDR1 is WNHNN and CDR2 is SYGVQD (reference sequence). V gave up 3 bases and J gave up 4 bases, with 9 bases separating them. This CDR3 has 14 amino acids. This CDR3 is CASSEEGGTGELFF. The DNA of the CDR3 is TGCGCCAGCAGTGAAGAAGGGGGCACCGGGGAGCTGTTTTTT.

This clonotype was recorded at least ten times. The chain joins TRBV4-2 to TRBJ1-6; TRBD1 might be the D (6 bases). Germline V lookup: CDR1 LGHNA, CDR2 YNFKEQ. Trimming pared 2 bases from V and 8 bases from J, leaving 13 bases between. This CDR3 contains 15 residues. The CDR3 bases are TGTGCCAGCAGCCAAAGGACAGCCACGGATTCACCCCTCCACTTT. Protein product: CASSQRTATDSPLHF.

This clonotype was observed many times. The rearrangement joins TRBV20-1 to TRBJ1-1, with D possibly TRBD1 on 5 matching bases. This CDR3 spans 13 amino acids. Germline CDR1 reads DFQATT; CDR2 reads SNEGSKA (reference sequence). V lost 6 bases and J lost 3, with 14 bases in between. The CDR3 sequence: CSARGETDTEAFF. DNA of the CDR3: TGCAGTGCCCGGGGGGAGACGGACACTGAAGCTTTCTTT.

This clonotype was picked up a small number of times. At one end the junction does not follow the germline gene, possibly because of a read error. The chain has TRBV28 and TRBJ2-7; a possible D gene is TRBD1 (6 bases). Germline V gene lookup returns CDR1 MDHEN and CDR2 SYDVKM. The CDR3 loop spans 11 amino acids. In DNA, the CDR3 is TGTGCCAGCAGTTTATGGCGGACAGTAGACTTC. It yields the protein CASSLWRTVDF.